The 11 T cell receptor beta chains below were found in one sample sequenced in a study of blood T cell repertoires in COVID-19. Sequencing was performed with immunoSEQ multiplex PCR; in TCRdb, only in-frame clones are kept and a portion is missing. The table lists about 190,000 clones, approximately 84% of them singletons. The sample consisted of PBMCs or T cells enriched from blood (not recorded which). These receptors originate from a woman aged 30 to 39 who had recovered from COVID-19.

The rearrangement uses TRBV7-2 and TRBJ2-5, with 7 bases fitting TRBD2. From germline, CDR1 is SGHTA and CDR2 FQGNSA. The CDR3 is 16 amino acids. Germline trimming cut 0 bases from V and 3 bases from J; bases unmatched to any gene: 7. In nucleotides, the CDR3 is TGTGCCAGCAGCTTAGCGCGGCTAGCGGTAGAAGAGACCCAGTACTTC. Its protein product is CASSLARLAVEETQYF.

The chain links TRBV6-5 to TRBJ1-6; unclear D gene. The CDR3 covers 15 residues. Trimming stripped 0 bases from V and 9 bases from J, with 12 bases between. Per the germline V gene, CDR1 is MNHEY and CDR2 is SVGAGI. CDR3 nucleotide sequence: TGTGCCAGCAGTTACTCGAAAACTCATAGTTCACCCCTCCACTTT. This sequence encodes CASSYSKTHSSPLHF.

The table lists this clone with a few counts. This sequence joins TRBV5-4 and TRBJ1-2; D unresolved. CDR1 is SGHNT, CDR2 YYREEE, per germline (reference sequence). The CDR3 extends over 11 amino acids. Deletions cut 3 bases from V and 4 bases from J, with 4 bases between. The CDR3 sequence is CASSSSYGYTF. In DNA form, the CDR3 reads TGTGCCAGCAGCTCTTCCTATGGCTACACCTTC.

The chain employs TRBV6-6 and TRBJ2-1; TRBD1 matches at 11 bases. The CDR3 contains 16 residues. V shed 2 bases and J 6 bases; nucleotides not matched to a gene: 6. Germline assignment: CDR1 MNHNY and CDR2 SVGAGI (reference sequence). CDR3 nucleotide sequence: TGTGCCAGCAGTTACGCCGGGACAGGGGGACTCAATGAGCAGTTCTTC. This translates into CASSYAGTGGLNEQFF.

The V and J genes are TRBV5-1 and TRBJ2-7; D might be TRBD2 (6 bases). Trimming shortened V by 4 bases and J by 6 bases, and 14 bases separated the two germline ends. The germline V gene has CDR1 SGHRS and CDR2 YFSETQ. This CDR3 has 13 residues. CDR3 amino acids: CASSPGGVAEQYF. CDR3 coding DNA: TGCGCCAGCAGCCCGGGCGGGGTGGCCGAGCAGTACTTC. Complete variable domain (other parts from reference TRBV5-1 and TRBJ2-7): KAGVTQTPRYLIKTRGQQVTLSCSPISGHRSVSWYQQTPGQGLQFLFEYFSETQRNKGNFPGRFSGRQFSNSRSEMNVSTLELGDSALYLCASSPGGVAEQYFGPGTRLTVT.

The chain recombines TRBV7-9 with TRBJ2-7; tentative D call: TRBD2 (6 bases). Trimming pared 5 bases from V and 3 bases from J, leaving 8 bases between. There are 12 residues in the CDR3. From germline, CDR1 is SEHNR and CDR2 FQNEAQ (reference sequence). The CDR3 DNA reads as TGTGCCAGCAGCGGGGGAGGCTACGAGCAGTACGTC. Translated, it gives CASSGGGYEQYV.

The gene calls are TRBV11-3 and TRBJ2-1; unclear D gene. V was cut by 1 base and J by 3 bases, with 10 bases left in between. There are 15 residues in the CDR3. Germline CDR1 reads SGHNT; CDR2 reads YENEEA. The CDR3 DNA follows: TGTGCCAGCAGCTTAGGGTCCACTTACTACAATGAGCAGTTCTTC. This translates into CASSLGSTYYNEQFF.

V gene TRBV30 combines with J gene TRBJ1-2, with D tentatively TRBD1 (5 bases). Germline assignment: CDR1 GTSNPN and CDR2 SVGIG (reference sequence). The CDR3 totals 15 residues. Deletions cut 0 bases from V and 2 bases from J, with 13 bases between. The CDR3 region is CAWSVPGRVNYGYTF. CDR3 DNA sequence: TGTGCCTGGAGTGTACCAGGGAGGGTGAACTATGGCTACACCTTC.

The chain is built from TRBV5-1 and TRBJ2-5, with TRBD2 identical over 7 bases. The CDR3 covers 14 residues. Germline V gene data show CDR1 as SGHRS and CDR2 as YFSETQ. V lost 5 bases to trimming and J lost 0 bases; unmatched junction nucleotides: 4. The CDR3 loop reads CASRGTTNQETQYF. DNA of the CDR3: TGCGCCAGCAGGGGGACTACCAACCAAGAGACCCAGTACTTC. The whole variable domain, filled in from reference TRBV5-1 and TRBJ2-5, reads KAGVTQTPRYLIKTRGQQVTLSCSPISGHRSVSWYQQTPGQGLQFLFEYFSETQRNKGNFPGRFSGRQFSNSRSEMNVSTLELGDSALYLCASRGTTNQETQYFGPGTRLLVL.

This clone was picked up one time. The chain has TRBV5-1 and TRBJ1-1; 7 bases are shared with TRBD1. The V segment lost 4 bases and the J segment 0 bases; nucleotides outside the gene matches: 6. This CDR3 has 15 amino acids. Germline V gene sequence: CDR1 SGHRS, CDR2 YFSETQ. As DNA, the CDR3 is TGCGCCAGCAGCCTAACCGGGACAGTGAACACTGAAGCTTTCTTT. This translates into CASSLTGTVNTEAFF.

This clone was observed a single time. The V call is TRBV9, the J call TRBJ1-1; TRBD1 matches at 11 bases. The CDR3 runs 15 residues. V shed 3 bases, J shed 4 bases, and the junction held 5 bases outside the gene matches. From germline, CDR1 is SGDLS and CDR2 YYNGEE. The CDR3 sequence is CASSARDRGTTEAFF. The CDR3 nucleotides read TGTGCCAGCAGCGCGCGGGACAGGGGGACCACTGAAGCTTTCTTT.